This TCR beta chain was identified during a study of cytomegalovirus exposure and HLA in healthy donors. The germline V gene encodes CDR1 MNHEY and CDR2 SMNVEV (reference sequence). Trimming left V 7 bases short and J 4 bases short, with 11 bases between. The CDR3 has 14 residues. PCR primers comprised 60 Vbeta and 13 Jbeta primers. Repertoires were generated with immunoSEQ multiplex PCR, while TCRdb's copy carries only in-frame clones and drops some. Among more than 150,000 clones, roughly nine tenths were seen once, and the ten largest hold less than 0.3%. This clonotype originated in a girl under three years old in good health and CMV-seronegative. The sample comprised PBMCs. The chain has TRBV27 and TRBJ1-6, with D possibly TRBD1 on 6 matching bases. The CDR3 reads CASTWDIYNSPLHF. CDR3 DNA sequence: TGTGCCAGCACCTGGGACATTTATAATTCACCCCTCCACTTT.